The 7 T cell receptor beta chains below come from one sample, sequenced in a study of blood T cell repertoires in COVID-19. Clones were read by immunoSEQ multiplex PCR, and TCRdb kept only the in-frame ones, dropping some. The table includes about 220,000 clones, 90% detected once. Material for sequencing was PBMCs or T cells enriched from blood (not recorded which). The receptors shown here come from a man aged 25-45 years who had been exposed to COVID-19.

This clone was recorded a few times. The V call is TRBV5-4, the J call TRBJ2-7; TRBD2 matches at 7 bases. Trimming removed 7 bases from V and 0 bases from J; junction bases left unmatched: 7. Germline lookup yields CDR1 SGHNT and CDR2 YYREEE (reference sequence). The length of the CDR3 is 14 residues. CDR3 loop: CASGRGTTSYEQYF. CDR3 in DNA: TGTGCCAGCGGGCGGGGGACTACCTCCTACGAGCAGTACTTC.

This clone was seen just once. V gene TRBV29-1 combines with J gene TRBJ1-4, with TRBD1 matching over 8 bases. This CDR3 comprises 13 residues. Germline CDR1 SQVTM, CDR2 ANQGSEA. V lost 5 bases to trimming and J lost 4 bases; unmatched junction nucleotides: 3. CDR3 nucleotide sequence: TGCAGCGTTCAGGGGGCAAGTAATGAAAAACTGTTTTTT. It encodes CSVQGASNEKLFF.

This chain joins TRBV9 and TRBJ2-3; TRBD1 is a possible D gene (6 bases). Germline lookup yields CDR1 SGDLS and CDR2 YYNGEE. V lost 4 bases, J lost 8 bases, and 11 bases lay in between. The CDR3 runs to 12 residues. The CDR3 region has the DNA TGTGCCAGCAGCCCCTTCAGGGGTACGCAGTATTTT. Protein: CASSPFRGTQYF.

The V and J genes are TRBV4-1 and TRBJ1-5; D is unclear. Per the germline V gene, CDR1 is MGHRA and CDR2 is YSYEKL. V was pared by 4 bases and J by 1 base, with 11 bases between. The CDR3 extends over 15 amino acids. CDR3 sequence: CASSPLGRSNQPQHF. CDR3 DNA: TGCGCCAGCAGCCCCCTAGGCAGAAGCAATCAGCCCCAGCATTTT.

The CDR3 region is CASSSTGGTEAFF. The CDR3 region has the DNA TGCGCCAGCAGCTCTACCGGAGGGACTGAAGCTTTCTTT. The V call is TRBV5-1, the J call TRBJ1-1; D gene uncertain. V lost 3 bases and J lost 5, with 11 bases in between. The CDR3 has 13 residues. Germline CDR1 reads SGHRS; CDR2 reads YFSETQ. Supplemented by reference TRBV5-1 and TRBJ1-1, the full variable domain reads KAGVTQTPRYLIKTRGQQVTLSCSPISGHRSVSWYQQTPGQGLQFLFEYFSETQRNKGNFPGRFSGRQFSNSRSEMNVSTLELGDSALYLCASSSTGGTEAFFGQGTRLTVV.

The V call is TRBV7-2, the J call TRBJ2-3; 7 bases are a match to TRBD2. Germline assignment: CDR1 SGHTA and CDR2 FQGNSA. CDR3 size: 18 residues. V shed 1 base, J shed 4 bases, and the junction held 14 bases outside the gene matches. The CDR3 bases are TGTGCCAGCAGCTTAGAAAGGCTTAGCGGGCATTGGGCAGATACGCAGTATTTT. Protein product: CASSLERLSGHWADTQYF.

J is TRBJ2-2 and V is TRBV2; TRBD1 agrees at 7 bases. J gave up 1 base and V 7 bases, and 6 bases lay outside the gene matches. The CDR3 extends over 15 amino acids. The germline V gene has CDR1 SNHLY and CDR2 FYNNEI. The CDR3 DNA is TGTGCCAGCAACGAGAGGACAGGGAACACCGGGGAGCTGTTTTTT. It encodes CASNERTGNTGELFF.